The present T cell receptor (beta chain) was sequenced within a study of blood T cells in healthy people across ages. Study-wide points: Estimates of diversity drawn from one million T cells were considered underestimates.

The second PCR ran roughly 6 to 12 cycles with a sample-barcoded 5' primer and J-beta primers. TCRdb re-derived calls from the 5' RACE reads in MiXCR, one entry per CDR3 protein. There are approximately 1,000,000 distinct CDR3 sequences in the sample; 40% to 45% occur only once, and about 20% lies in the top ten. Isolated per sample were at least 6.5 million PBMCs. This clonotype was recorded a few times. Its antigen is still unknown. V was pared by 4 bases and J by 2 bases, with 13 bases of the junction left unmatched. Germline CDR1 reads ENHRY; CDR2 reads SYGVKD. CDR3 size: 19 residues. The receptor was derived from an older woman in good health. Sample: blood. This chain connects TRBV10-3 to TRBJ2-3; 12 bases line up with TRBD2. This CDR3 is CAISAVGLAGGGTTDTQYF. In DNA form, the CDR3 reads TGTGCCATCAGTGCAGTGGGGCTAGCGGGAGGGGGAACCACAGATACGCAGTATTTT.